Below are 16 T cell receptor beta chains sequenced from a single sample in a study of molecular identifiers for immune sequencing clone quantification. TCRdb re-called the PCR reads with MiXCR, one entry per CDR3 protein. The sample has 250,000 to 350,000 distinct CDR3 sequences, over 20% seen once. The sample consisted of naive CD8+ T cells from blood, with Jurkat cell RNA spiked in. Subset meaning: FACS-sorted CD8+CD4-CCR7+CD45RA+ naive T cells. The receptor set was obtained from a human donor in good health. Some libraries in this study had Jurkat cell RNA spiked in.

This clonotype showed up many times. V gene TRBV28 combines with J gene TRBJ2-3; 8 positions match TRBD1. From germline, CDR1 is MDHEN and CDR2 SYDVKM. CDR3 length: 14 amino acids. V lost 5 bases and J lost 5; bases outside the gene matches: 6. In DNA form, the CDR3 reads TGTGCCAGCAGTCCCCGGACAGGGTTAGATACGCAGTATTTT. Protein sequence: CASSPRTGLDTQYF.

This clonotype has ten or more counts. The rearrangement joins TRBV7-9 to TRBJ1-1; D remains unclear. The CDR3 consists of 11 residues. Germline loops: CDR1 SEHNR, CDR2 FQNEAQ (reference sequence). The V end lost 6 bases, the J end lost 5 bases, and 7 bases lay between the germline ends. The CDR3 protein is CASSAGTEAFF. Written as DNA, the CDR3 is TGTGCCAGCAGTGCCGGGACTGAAGCTTTCTTT. The variable domain in full, completed from reference TRBV7-9 and TRBJ1-1, reads DTGVSQNPRHKITKRGQNVTFRCDPISEHNRLYWYRQTLGQGPEFLTYFQNEAQLEKSRLLSDRFSAERPKGSFSTLEIQRTEQGDSAMYLCASSAGTEAFFGQGTRLTVV.

This clonotype was recorded at least ten times. The chain combines TRBV2 with TRBJ1-6, with 8 bases matching TRBD1. The CDR3 covers 12 residues. V lost 10 bases to trimming and J lost 12 bases; unmatched junction nucleotides: 8. The germline V gene has CDR1 SNHLY and CDR2 FYNNEI. CDR3 in DNA: TGTGCCACTACGGACAGGGTCGAACCCCTCCACTTT. Translation: CATTDRVEPLHF.

The CDR3 loop reads CASSPPGTSGTDTQYF. The CDR3 nucleotides read TGTGCCAGTAGTCCTCCCGGGACTAGCGGCACAGATACGCAGTATTTT. This sequence joins TRBV19 and TRBJ2-3; the match to TRBD2 covers 10 bases. V dropped 5 bases and J dropped 1; count of bases not matched to a gene: 6. The CDR3 covers 16 residues. Germline CDR1 is LNHDA and CDR2 is SQIVND (reference sequence).

With respect to this clonotype: This CDR3 is missing its conserved last phenylalanine or tryptophan, likely due to a read error. This chain joins TRBV7-9 and TRBJ1-1; TRBD1 is a possible D gene (5 bases). Germline V gene data show CDR1 as SEHNR and CDR2 as FQNEAQ (reference sequence). Trimming took off 1 base at V and 8 bases at J, with 11 bases between the two ends. This CDR3 is built from 13 residues. Written as DNA, the CDR3 is TGTGCCAGCAGCTTAGAAGCAGGGACCGAAGCTTTCCTT. Amino acids: CASSLEAGTEAFL.

Notes on this clonotype: Just one base apart from a much larger clone, this may be a read error. Given the absence of the conserved phenylalanine or tryptophan at the CDR3 end, a read error is likely. The rearrangement uses TRBV12-3 or TRBV12-4 and TRBJ2-1; D could derive from TRBD1 or TRBD2 (6 bases each). The CDR3 has 14 amino acids. The V end lost 10 bases, the J end lost 8 bases, and 21 bases lay between the germline ends. The CDR3 spells CATLQYVGGDEQFL. The CDR3 DNA reads TGTGCCACCCTCCAGTATGTGGGGGGCGATGAGCAGTTCCTC.

This clonotype was picked up many times. The gene calls are TRBV9 and TRBJ2-7, with TRBD2 matching 9 bases. With 2 bases clipped from V and 4 bases from J, the junction kept 7 bases outside the gene matches. CDR1 and CDR2 (germline): SGDLS, YYNGEE. The CDR3 extends over 15 amino acids. CDR3 sequence: CASSVLAGGPYEQYF. CDR3 in DNA: TGTGCCAGCAGCGTTCTTGCGGGAGGGCCTTACGAGCAGTACTTC.

This clonotype was counted ten times or more. This chain's CDR3 is CASSSTWDTQYF. CDR3 bases: TGTGCCAGCAGCTCTACCTGGGATACGCAGTATTTT. V usage is TRBV7-2 and J usage is TRBJ2-3; D gene unclear. The CDR3 consists of 12 residues. Trimming pared 4 bases from V and 6 bases from J, leaving 8 bases between. Germline CDR1 is SGHTA and CDR2 is FQGNSA. The variable domain in full, completed from reference TRBV7-2 and TRBJ2-3, reads GAGVSQSPSNKVTEKGKDVELRCDPISGHTALYWYRQSLGQGLEFLIYFQGNSAPDKSGLPSDRFSAERTGGSVSTLTIQRTQQEDSAVYLCASSSTWDTQYFGPGTRLTVL.

This clonotype was picked up one time. A much more abundant neighbour one base away suggests this may be a read error. This sequence joins TRBV7-9 and TRBJ2-1, with D unresolved. The ends were cut back, 8 bases at V and 10 bases at J, with 18 bases in the middle. There are 13 residues in the CDR3. Germline V lookup: CDR1 SEHNR, CDR2 FQNEAQ (reference sequence). The CDR3 region has the DNA TGTGCCAGCGGCTCGGACCCCCTTCGGGAGCAGTTCTTC. Its protein product is CASGSDPLREQFF.

Turning to this clonotype: The junction does not match germline at one end; this may be a read error. This rearrangement joins TRBV5-4 to TRBJ2-2, with D possibly TRBD1 on 6 matching bases. CDR1 SGHNT and CDR2 YYREEE come from the germline V gene (reference sequence). The CDR3 runs to 16 residues. The DNA for the CDR3 is TGTGCCAGCAGCTTGGACGGACAGTCGAACACCGGGGAGCTGTCTTTT. It is translated as CASSLDGQSNTGELSF.

The chain recombines TRBV3-1 with TRBJ1-1; a weak D match, TRBD1 (6 bases). Germline V CDR1 and CDR2: LGHDT, YNNKEL (reference sequence). The CDR3 is 17 residues long. V was shortened by 0 bases and J by 6 bases, with 20 bases between the two germline ends. The CDR3 is CASSQDDRGTMDPEAFF. Written as DNA, the CDR3 is TGTGCCAGCAGCCAAGATGATAGGGGGACCATGGACCCTGAAGCTTTCTTT.

This clonotype came up many times. The V gene is TRBV18, the J gene TRBJ2-7; no reliable D call. Germline V gene lookup returns CDR1 KGHSH and CDR2 LQKENI. This CDR3 contains 15 residues. The ends were cut back, 0 bases at V and 0 bases at J, with 9 bases in the middle. CDR3 sequence (DNA): TGTGCCAGCTCACCACCGTTTCAGAGCTCCTACGAGCAGTACTTC. This sequence encodes CASSPPFQSSYEQYF.

This clonotype was picked up many times. The chain is built from TRBV13 and TRBJ1-2; unclear D gene. The ends were cut back, 2 bases at V and 6 bases at J, with 25 bases in the middle. Per the germline V gene, CDR1 is PRHDT and CDR2 is FYEKMQ (reference sequence). This CDR3 is built from 18 residues. For the CDR3, the DNA is TGTGCCAGCAGCTTAACCGGGCCGAGCGCCCCCTTAACGGATGGCTACACCTTC. Its translation: CASSLTGPSAPLTDGYTF.

Points on this clonotype: This clone may be a read error of a much larger clone one base away. The CDR3 end shows no conserved phenylalanine or tryptophan, and so a read error is likely. This chain connects TRBV2 to TRBJ1-1; the D is unclear. Trimming stripped 5 bases from V and 6 bases from J, with 10 bases between. The CDR3 has 12 residues. The germline V gene encodes CDR1 SNHLY and CDR2 FYNNEI. CDR3 residues: CASSLTRSEAFL. As DNA, the CDR3 is TGTGCCAGCAGTCTGACCCGGTCTGAAGCTTTCCTT.

This clonotype was detected many times. V gene TRBV7-6 combines with J gene TRBJ2-3; 9 bases match TRBD2. Germline V gene lookup returns CDR1 SGHVS and CDR2 FNYEAQ. CDR3 size: 20 residues. V shed 0 bases, J shed 0 bases, and the junction held 13 bases outside the gene matches. The CDR3 sequence: CASSLALSGGPTSSTDTQYF. The CDR3 DNA reads TGTGCCAGCAGCTTAGCGTTAAGCGGGGGGCCTACCTCTAGCACAGATACGCAGTATTTT. The full variable domain, rest sourced from reference TRBV7-6 and TRBJ2-3, is GAGVSQSPRYKVTKRGQDVALRCDPISGHVSLYWYRQALGQGPEFLTYFNYEAQQDKSGLPNDRFSAERPEGSISTLTIQRTEQRDSAMYRCASSLALSGGPTSSTDTQYFGPGTRLTVL.

This clonotype was observed many times. This chain uses TRBV7-9 with TRBJ2-5; D remains ambiguous. The CDR3 extends over 16 amino acids. Trimming removed 3 bases at V and 0 bases at J, with 14 bases between. Germline V gene data show CDR1 as SEHNR and CDR2 as FQNEAQ (reference sequence). CDR3 coding DNA: TGTGCCAGCAGCTTTGGATGGATGGGGTACCAAGAGACCCAGTACTTC. Protein product: CASSFGWMGYQETQYF.